The T cell receptor beta chain described here comes from a study of monozygotic twins with inflammatory bowel disease. Per individual sample, eight separate reactions were used to make cDNA. For each CDR3 protein, TCRdb gives one entry from its re-call of the 5' RACE reads, without DNA. The listing contains 400,000 to 500,000 distinct CDR3 sequences. Study-wide findings and caveats: Whereas healthy co-twins had higher TCRbeta diversity (inverse Simpson), IBD patients had lower diversity. Especially with disease activity, IBD patients shared fewer clonotypes with others than healthy twins did.

Regarding this clonotype: As yet, its antigen is unknown.

This TCR was sampled from a human donor with ulcerative colitis or Crohn's disease, or a healthy co-twin of an affected twin (not recorded which). The sample taken for sequencing was blood.

CDR3: CASRGSSYNEQFF. The chain couples TRBV6-5 to TRBJ2-1. The CDR3 loop spans 13 amino acids. The germline CDR1 and CDR2 sequences are MNHEY and SVGAGI.